This T cell receptor (beta chain) was identified in a study of blood T cell repertoires in COVID-19. Study details: Specimens from acute and convalescent COVID-19 originated in the United States, Italy and Spain. From T cells, B-cell-depleted T cells, or PBMCs came the material, which was cDNA or gDNA.

Original processing notes: Counts of nucleated cells, estimated from reference gene primer amplification, were obtained. Here immunoSEQ multiplex PCR was the method, and the copy in TCRdb shows in-frame clones only, minus some. The V and J calls and the clone size are those of that table, but D and trimming were determined from the DNA. The sample lists about 120,000 clones; around 83% were seen once. Deletions cut 6 bases from V and 3 bases from J, with 9 bases between. CDR3 length: 14 residues. In germline, CDR1 is SGHAT, CDR2 FQNNGV. This chain uses TRBV11-2 with TRBJ2-6, with a tentative D call TRBD2 (5 bases). Sequencing used peripheral blood. The TCR was taken from a man aged 65 to 85 with acute or convalescent COVID-19. This CDR3 is CASRRGFGANVLTF. CDR3 bases: TGTGCCAGCAGAAGAGGGTTTGGGGCCAACGTCCTGACTTTC.